The sample holds one count of the clone carrying this T cell receptor (beta chain). Its antigen is currently unknown. These data originate in a study of cytomegalovirus exposure and HLA in healthy donors. Germline-derived CDR1 and CDR2 are MDHEN and SYDVKM. V shed 3 bases and J shed 5 bases, with 19 bases lying between them. The CDR3 covers 16 residues. The PCR contained 60 Vbeta and 13 Jbeta primers. The data were produced by immunoSEQ multiplex PCR, yet TCRdb's version contains in-frame clones alone and is incomplete. Of fewer than 250,000 clones listed, roughly 80% are singletons. Whole-study results and caveats: Accurate prediction of most subjects' HLA-A and HLA-B alleles from TCR beta sequences was reported. TCR beta V- and J-gene trimming, according to a later analysis, was linked to a missense DCLRE1C variant.

The gene calls are TRBV28 and TRBJ2-5; maybe TRBD2 (6 bases). The clonotype was recovered from a woman aged 25 to 39 in good health and CMV-seropositive. Sequences were obtained from PBMCs. The CDR3 sequence: CASSLTLAVGWETQYF. The CDR3 nucleotides are TGTGCCAGCAGTTTGACTTTAGCGGTGGGGTGGGAGACCCAGTACTTC.